The TCR beta chain under discussion was sequenced for a study of beta chain features in type 1 diabetes. General observations from the study: Shorter TCRB CDR3s, moderately but significantly so, were found in Type 1 diabetes patients in all four CD4+ subsets.

To note about this clone: Its cognate antigen is unknown.

The investigators reverse transcribed all of the isolated RNA, so they sequenced expressed TCRB transcripts. The repertoire was sequenced with immunoSEQ multiplex PCR; TCRdb's copy has only in-frame clones and lacks some. The sample consists of 300,000 to 350,000 clones, 7% to 10% of them appearing once. The sequencing sample was made of central memory CD4+ T cells from blood. The clonotype comes from a man aged 25 to 40 with type 1 diabetes.

The CDR3 loop reads CASSELAGRPAEQYF. The CDR3 DNA reads as TGTGCCAGCAGTGAACTAGCGGGCCGACCGGCCGAGCAGTACTTC. The rearrangement joins TRBV2 to TRBJ2-7; the match to TRBD2 covers 8 bases. CDR3 length equals 15 residues. CDR1 is SNHLY, CDR2 FYNNEI, per germline. With V trimmed by 2 bases and J by 6 bases, 9 bases remained unmatched.